This record looks at one T cell receptor beta chain sequence and its context. Its antigen is undetermined. These data belong to a study of T cells in Graves' hyperthyroidism and ophthalmopathy. Points from the study as a whole: Stable hyperthyroidism was told apart from ophthalmopathy by a model built on 13 V-J features.

Amplification targeted TCR beta CDR3 regions from RNA transcripts. During a first-round RT-PCR of the TCR CDR3, the HTBI primer set was used. TCRdb called the multiplex PCR reads again in MiXCR, with one record for every CDR3 protein. The sample consists of 540,000 or so distinct CDR3 sequences, more than 15% of them appearing once. Source material for PBMCs was roughly 10 ml fresh peripheral blood. V gave up 0 bases and J gave up 5 bases, with 14 bases separating them. The CDR3 totals 16 residues. What was sequenced was blood. V gene TRBV12-3 or TRBV12-4 combines with J gene TRBJ2-1, with D perhaps TRBD1 or TRBD2 (6 bases each). This TCR was recovered from a woman aged 30 to 39 with Graves' hyperthyroidism. The CDR3 loop is CASSLALGGGNNEQFF. CDR3 sequence (DNA): TGTGCCAGCAGTTTAGCGCTGGGGGGCGGGAACAATGAGCAGTTCTTC.